Listed below are T cell receptor beta chains from one sample, sequenced in a study of T cells after yellow fever vaccination. TCRdb ran MiXCR on the 5' RACE reads and lists one entry per CDR3 protein. Of around 550,000 distinct CDR3 sequences in the sample, under 25% were seen once. The sample here was PBMCs, taken 15 days after the yellow fever booster vaccination. These receptors all come from a man aged 30 to 39 who received the YFV17D yellow fever vaccine. CDR3s include the opening cysteine and the closing phenylalanine or tryptophan. Each record gives: V gene, D gene, clone size, J gene, CDR3 DNA, CDR3 protein. The D gene is left open where the match is weak. Clone size is given for some rows only: seen once, a few or many times, or a class if the clone is expanded.

V: TRBV10-1
D: NA
size: many
J: TRBJ2-5
DNA: TGCGCCAGCAGTGAAGGACCCCGGGAGACCCAGTACTTC
CDR3: CASSEGPRETQYF

V: TRBV9
D: NA
size: NA
J: TRBJ2-3
DNA: TGTGCCAGCAGCGTAGTCGGAGATACGCAGTATTTT
CDR3: CASSVVGDTQYF

V: TRBV19
D: NA
size: few
J: TRBJ2-3
DNA: TGTGCCAGTAGTATGTCTGTTACGCAGTATTTT
CDR3: CASSMSVTQYF

V: TRBV20-1
D: TRBD2
size: few
J: TRBJ2-3
DNA: TGCAGTGCTAGAGCGCGAGCGGGAGTAACAGATACGCAGTATTTT
CDR3: CSARARAGVTDTQYF

V: TRBV20-1
D: TRBD1
size: few
J: TRBJ1-1
DNA: TGCAGTGCTAGGAACAGGGGCGGAAACACTGAAGCTTTCTTT
CDR3: CSARNRGGNTEAFF

V: TRBV28
D: NA
size: few
J: TRBJ2-7
DNA: TGTGCCAGCAGTTTACGGAGGAGCAACTACGAGCAGTACTTC
CDR3: CASSLRRSNYEQYF

V: TRBV23-1
D: NA
size: NA
J: TRBJ2-7
DNA: TGCGCCAGCAGTAAGGGACAACACCTGGGGCAGTACTTC
CDR3: CASSKGQHLGQYF

V: TRBV20-1
D: NA
size: few
J: TRBJ1-5
DNA: TGCAGTGCCCCCGTGGGGAGGAATCAGCCCCAGCATTTT
CDR3: CSAPVGRNQPQHF

V: TRBV20-1
D: TRBD2
size: NA
J: TRBJ2-7
DNA: TGCAGTGCTGGAGAGCGGGAGATGTACGAGCAGTACTTC
CDR3: CSAGEREMYEQYF

V: TRBV5-5
D: NA
size: NA
J: TRBJ2-3
DNA: TGTGCCGGACACCCCGTTGGGGCTGCAGATACGCAGTATTTT
CDR3: CAGHPVGAADTQYF

V: TRBV7-2
D: TRBD2
size: NA
J: TRBJ2-7
DNA: TGTGCCAGCAGCCCAGGGTGGGCTAGCGGGATGAGTGAGCAGTACTTC
CDR3: CASSPGWASGMSEQYF

V: TRBV27
D: NA
size: NA
J: TRBJ2-5
DNA: TGTGCCGTCAGCCGTATAGGCAGGGGTGAGACCCAGTACTTC
CDR3: CAVSRIGRGETQYF